Following are 23 T cell receptor beta chains from one sample sequenced in a study of T cells in Graves' hyperthyroidism and ophthalmopathy. TCR beta CDR3 regions were amplified from RNA. HTBI primers were the set used in a first-round RT-PCR of the TCR CDR3. TCRdb redid the calling of the multiplex PCR reads with MiXCR, one entry per CDR3 protein. The sample has 350,000 to 400,000 distinct CDR3 sequences, approximately 19% seen once. The material sequenced was blood. Receptors were obtained from a woman under 30 with Graves' hyperthyroidism.

This clonotype was seen ten or more times. Because the CDR3 is missing its conserved closing phenylalanine or tryptophan, this is likely a read error. The chain uses TRBV20-1 and TRBJ1-2, with a possible D match to TRBD1 (5 bases). Per germline, CDR1 DFQATT and CDR2 SNEGSKA (reference sequence). Trimming shortened V by 0 bases and J by 6 bases, and 14 bases separated the two germline ends. This CDR3 contains 14 residues. CDR3: CSAREAGRRHGYTL. Written as DNA, the CDR3 is TGCAGTGCTAGAGAGGCAGGGAGGCGTCATGGCTACACCCTC.

This clonotype was recorded many times. The chain couples TRBV6-1 to TRBJ1-2; tentatively, D is TRBD1 (5 bases). CDR3 size: 12 residues. Germline values: CDR1 MNHNS, CDR2 SASEGT. V lost 5 bases and J 4 bases, leaving 8 bases between the germline ends. CDR3 in amino acids: CASSRDGYGYTF. CDR3 DNA sequence: TGTGCCAGCAGTAGGGACGGCTATGGCTACACCTTC.

Points on this clonotype: Being one base from a much bigger clone, this may be a read error. The V gene is TRBV29-1, the J gene TRBJ2-6; D gene uncertain. CDR1 is SQVTM, CDR2 ANQGSEA, per germline. V was cut by 2 bases and J by 0 bases, with 11 bases left in between. The CDR3 is 16 amino acids. The CDR3 nucleotides are TGCAGCGTTGAACGCAGAACGCGCTCTGGGGCCAACGTCCTGACTTTC. This gives the protein CSVERRTRSGANVLTF.

Notes on this clonotype: A much larger clone sits a single nucleotide away, making a read error possible. CDR3 region: CATSRAEAGLNEQYV. The CDR3 DNA reads as TGTGCCACCTCACGGGCTGAGGCAGGGCTGAACGAGCAGTACGTC. The chain links TRBV19 to TRBJ2-7, with D possibly being TRBD1 (5 bases). Per germline, CDR1 LNHDA and CDR2 SQIVND (reference sequence). The CDR3 is 15 amino acids. V was pared by 10 bases and J by 5 bases, with 24 bases between.

In its sample, this clonotype was seen many times. The V and J genes are TRBV9 and TRBJ2-5; D not certain. V was trimmed by 3 bases and J by 10 bases, leaving 16 bases between them. Germline-derived CDR1 and CDR2 are SGDLS and YYNGEE. The CDR3 consists of 13 residues. The CDR3 sequence is CASSGTTGNDQYF. CDR3 bases: TGTGCCAGCAGCGGGACGACGGGTAACGACCAGTACTTC.

This clonotype was observed at least ten times. This chain joins TRBV28 and TRBJ1-5, with D uncertain. The CDR3 loop spans 13 amino acids. Germline CDR1 MDHEN, CDR2 SYDVKM. Trimming cost V 4 bases and J 5 bases, with 9 bases left between them. The CDR3 protein is CASSSIFDQPQHF. CDR3 DNA sequence: TGTGCCAGCAGTTCCATATTCGATCAGCCCCAGCATTTT.

This chain connects TRBV4-1 to TRBJ2-7; D remains unclear. Germline values: CDR1 MGHRA, CDR2 YSYEKL. The CDR3 is made up of 15 amino acids. Trimming took 1 base from V and 0 from J, leaving 10 bases between them. CDR3 bases: TGCGCCAGCAGCCAAGCCGCGACGGCCTCCTACGAGCAGTACTTC. Amino acid sequence: CASSQAATASYEQYF.

The chain is built from TRBV12-3 or TRBV12-4 and TRBJ2-7; 7 bases are a match to TRBD2. This CDR3 has 15 residues. V lost 5 bases to trimming and J lost 0 bases; unmatched junction nucleotides: 7. As DNA, the CDR3 is TGTGCCAGCAGTCCTGGGGGGGATCTCTCCTACGAGCAGTACTTC. The encoded protein is CASSPGGDLSYEQYF.

This clonotype was observed many times. V is TRBV20-1 and J is TRBJ1-3; D ambiguous. Germline lookup yields CDR1 DFQATT and CDR2 SNEGSKA (reference sequence). V lost 2 bases and J lost 4, with 9 bases in between. The CDR3 is 13 residues long. CDR3 protein: CSARIGSGNTIYF. The DNA of the CDR3 is TGCAGTGCTAGAATAGGGTCCGGAAACACCATATATTTT.

The chain employs TRBV6-1 and TRBJ1-2; TRBD1 matches 7 bases. Germline V CDR1 and CDR2: MNHNS, SASEGT. J was trimmed by 8 bases and V by 4 bases; bases with no gene match: 7. There are 13 residues in the CDR3. The CDR3: CASSADRAGGYTF. Here the CDR3 DNA reads TGTGCCAGCAGTGCCGACAGGGCGGGAGGCTACACCTTC.

The V call is TRBV5-1, the J call TRBJ1-1; TRBD1 aligns across 7 bases. Germline CDR1 SGHRS, CDR2 YFSETQ. The CDR3 length is 14 residues. The V segment lost 2 bases and the J segment 7 bases; nucleotides outside the gene matches: 8. CDR3 sequence: CASSLSWDSLEAFF. The CDR3 bases are TGCGCCAGCAGCTTAAGCTGGGACAGTCTTGAAGCTTTCTTT.

This clonotype was recorded many times. The chain uses TRBV6-1 and TRBJ1-1; D unresolved. The germline V gene has CDR1 MNHNS and CDR2 SASEGT. The CDR3 length is 10 residues. Deletions cut 8 bases from V and 8 bases from J, with 9 bases between. CDR3 DNA: TGTGCCAGCCTTCATGGCGAAGCTTTCTTT. The encoded protein is CASLHGEAFF.

This clonotype was seen repeatedly, ten times or more. The V gene is TRBV11-2, the J gene TRBJ2-5, with D perhaps matching TRBD2 (6 bases). The germline V and J ends were trimmed by 5 bases and 3 bases, with 13 bases remaining between them. The CDR3 spans 14 residues. CDR1 is SGHAT, CDR2 FQNNGV, per germline. CDR3 residues: CASSPRLEKETQYF. CDR3 DNA sequence: TGTGCCAGCAGCCCCCGACTAGAGAAAGAGACCCAGTACTTC. The full variable domain, in which reference TRBV11-2 and TRBJ2-5 provide the parts outside the CDR3, is EAGVAQSPRYKIIEKRQSVAFWCNPISGHATLYWYQQILGQGPKLLIQFQNNGVVDDSQLPKDRFSAERLKGVDSTLKIQPAKLEDSAVYLCASSPRLEKETQYFGPGTRLLVL.

This clonotype was recorded many times. The chain joins TRBV9 to TRBJ2-5; D is unresolved. Germline V gives CDR1 SGDLS, CDR2 YYNGEE. CDR3 length: 14 residues. Trimming removed 0 bases from V and 1 base from J, with 7 bases in between. For the CDR3, the DNA is TGTGCCAGCAGCGTAGGAGACGCCCAAGAGACCCAGTACTTC. It specifies CASSVGDAQETQYF.

At least ten counts were recorded for this clonotype. This chain connects TRBV2 to TRBJ1-1; D gene uncertain. This CDR3 spans 15 amino acids. Germline V gene sequence: CDR1 SNHLY, CDR2 FYNNEI. Trimming removed 7 bases at V and 0 bases at J, with 15 bases between. The CDR3 is CASTPDLIMNTEAFF. In DNA form, the CDR3 reads TGTGCCAGCACCCCGGACTTGATTATGAACACTGAAGCTTTCTTT.

This clonotype was counted many times. The CDR3 DNA reads as TGTGCCAGCGGACTGCCCGCGGCCCAGTACTTC. It specifies CASGLPAAQYF. The chain couples TRBV2 to TRBJ2-5; a weak D match, TRBD2 (5 bases). This CDR3 has 11 amino acids. V lost 8 bases and J 9 bases, leaving 13 bases between the germline ends. Germline CDR1 and CDR2: SNHLY and FYNNEI.

This clonotype has a handful of counts. A read error may explain this, as a much larger clone is one base away. The chain is built from TRBV4-2 and TRBJ2-5, with TRBD1 matching 8 bases. The CDR3 sequence is 16 residues long. Germline V gene sequence: CDR1 LGHNA, CDR2 YNFKEQ. In DNA form, the CDR3 reads TGTGTCAGCAGCCTAACGGGACAGGCCCTCCGAGAGACCCAGTACTTC. This codes for CVSSLTGQALRETQYF.

Many counts were recorded for this clonotype. The genes are TRBV30 and TRBJ2-5; 9 bases match TRBD1. This CDR3 is built from 15 residues. The germline CDR1 and CDR2 sequences are GTSNPN and SVGIG (reference sequence). J was trimmed by 1 base and V by 4 bases; bases with no gene match: 7. CDR3 nucleotides: TGTGCCTGGACGTTACAGGGGGCGTCCCAAGAGACCCAGTACTTC. Translating it yields CAWTLQGASQETQYF.

This clonotype was counted ten times or more. CDR3 in DNA: TGTGCCAGCTCACTGGGGCCAAACACCATATATTTT. Its protein product is CASSLGPNTIYF. V usage is TRBV18 and J usage is TRBJ1-3, with D maybe TRBD1 (5 bases). CDR1 and CDR2 (germline): KGHSH, LQKENI. The CDR3 is made up of 12 amino acids. The V gene lost 4 bases and the J gene lost 6 bases, with 7 bases spanning the gap.

In this sample, this clonotype turned up many times. The V and J genes are TRBV6-1 and TRBJ1-5, with D hard to call. The V and J ends lost 5 bases and 6 bases respectively, with 14 bases between them. CDR1 and CDR2 (germline): MNHNS, SASEGT. This CDR3 has 14 residues. CDR3 sequence: CASSPGFGPQPQHF. The CDR3 DNA is TGTGCCAGCAGTCCAGGATTCGGCCCTCAGCCCCAGCATTTT.

The chain has TRBV6-1 and TRBJ1-2; D is unclear. Germline V lookup: CDR1 MNHNS, CDR2 SASEGT. V lost 11 bases to trimming and J lost 4 bases, with 14 bases between them. This CDR3 spans 12 amino acids. This CDR3 is CAAGEGPYGYTF. The CDR3 DNA sequence: TGTGCCGCCGGGGAGGGCCCCTATGGCTACACCTTC.

This clonotype has a handful of counts. J is TRBJ2-7 and V is TRBV4-1, with TRBD1 matching 7 bases. The ends lost 4 bases at V and 4 bases at J; junction bases unmatched: 10. CDR1 MGHRA and CDR2 YSYEKL come from the germline V gene. The length of the CDR3 is 15 residues. The CDR3 DNA is TGCGCCAGCAGCCGCGCCCCCACAGGGGCATACGAGCAGTACTTC. It translates to CASSRAPTGAYEQYF.

At least ten counts were recorded for this clonotype. CDR3 DNA sequence: TGCAGTGCTAGGGAAGCGGGGGGGGTTTACGAGCAGTACTTC. Translating it yields CSAREAGGVYEQYF. This chain links TRBV20-1 with TRBJ2-7; 10 nucleotides line up with TRBD2. With 3 bases clipped from V and 4 bases from J, the junction kept 6 bases outside the gene matches. CDR1 is DFQATT and CDR2 is SNEGSKA in the germline V gene (reference sequence). The CDR3 totals 14 residues.